This T cell receptor beta chain was captured by sequencing in a study of blood T cell repertoires in COVID-19. Overall study: The United States, Italy and Spain were the sources of the acute and convalescent COVID-19 samples.

To note about this clone: This CDR3 is also generated by other DNA sequences in the sample.

Authors' analysis steps: It was from reference gene primer amplification that nucleated cell counts were estimated. Produced via immunoSEQ multiplex PCR; TCRdb's table is partial and in-frame only. V and J calls and clone size are copied from that table; D and trimming were computed from the DNA. The sample records roughly 250,000 clones, about 87% being singletons. V dropped 3 bases and J dropped 2 bases, with 7 bases sitting between them. Germline CDR1 SGHNT, CDR2 YENEEA. This CDR3 has 13 residues. The sample comprised PBMCs or T cells enriched from blood (not recorded which). This receptor was identified in a woman aged 40 to 50 with acute COVID-19. The genes are TRBV11-3 and TRBJ1-1, with D unclear. The CDR3 DNA reads TGTGCCAGCAGCTTTAACCTAAACACTGAAGCTTTCTTT. It is translated as CASSFNLNTEAFF. The full variable domain, rest sourced from reference TRBV11-3 and TRBJ1-1, is EAGVVQSPRYKIIEKKQPVAFWCNPISGHNTLYWYLQNLGQGPELLIRYENEEAVDDSQLPKDRFSAERLKGVDSTLKIQPAELGDSAVYLCASSFNLNTEAFFGQGTRLTVV.